These T cell receptor beta chains were read from a single sample in a study of T cell repertoires in ileal Crohn's disease. Using immunoSEQ multiplex PCR, the repertoire was profiled, and TCRdb retains in-frame clones only, with some absent. Of roughly 5,100 clones listed, approximately 78% are singletons. Sequencing input: ileal tissue. The receptors stem from an adult with Crohn's disease. Both conserved end residues are part of each CDR3. Fields, in order: V gene, J gene, D gene, clone size, CDR3 protein, CDR3 DNA. The D gene is left open where the match is weak. Expanded clones get a size class; other rows say once, few or many, or leave the size out.

V gene: TRBV19
J gene: TRBJ2-2
D gene: TRBD2
clone size: few
CDR3 protein: CASRGGQNTGELFF
CDR3 DNA: TGTGCCAGTCGGGGGGGACAAAACACCGGGGAGCTGTTTTTT

V gene: TRBV29-1
J gene: TRBJ2-7
D gene: .
clone size: .
CDR3 protein: CSVTKFQGYEQYF
CDR3 DNA: TGCAGCGTTACCAAATTCCAGGGCTACGAGCAGTACTTC

V gene: TRBV6-6
J gene: TRBJ1-5
D gene: .
clone size: .
CDR3 protein: CASSYGRDHSNQPQHF
CDR3 DNA: TGTGCCAGCAGTTACGGTCGAGATCATAGCAATCAGCCCCAGCATTTT

V gene: TRBV21-1
J gene: TRBJ2-3
D gene: .
clone size: .
CDR3 protein: CASSKDPRWGLQDTQYF
CDR3 DNA: TGTGCCAGCAGCAAGGACCCACGTTGGGGACTCCAGGATACGCAGTATTTT

V gene: TRBV28
J gene: TRBJ2-7
D gene: .
clone size: .
CDR3 protein: CASLRMGTGYEQYF
CDR3 DNA: TGTGCCAGCCTTCGAATGGGTACAGGATACGAGCAGTACTTC

V gene: TRBV4-3
J gene: TRBJ2-1
D gene: TRBD2
clone size: .
CDR3 protein: CASSLRRGASYNEQFF
CDR3 DNA: TGCGCCAGCAGCCTGCGGCGGGGGGCTTCCTACAATGAGCAGTTCTTC

V gene: TRBV18
J gene: TRBJ1-6
D gene: .
clone size: .
CDR3 protein: CASSLSTQGTVGSSPLHF
CDR3 DNA: TGTGCCAGCTCACTATCCACCCAGGGGACGGTGGGTAGTTCACCCCTCCACTTT

V gene: TRBV19
J gene: TRBJ1-2
D gene: .
clone size: .
CDR3 protein: CASSSGLNYGYTF
CDR3 DNA: TGTGCCAGTAGTAGTGGCCTTAACTATGGCTACACCTTC

V gene: TRBV29-1
J gene: TRBJ1-1
D gene: TRBD1
clone size: .
CDR3 protein: CSAKTGVNTEAFF
CDR3 DNA: TGCAGCGCAAAGACAGGGGTGAACACTGAAGCTTTCTTT

V gene: TRBV5-1
J gene: TRBJ2-1
D gene: TRBD1
clone size: .
CDR3 protein: CASSFGQAYNEQFF
CDR3 DNA: TGCGCCAGCAGCTTTGGACAGGCCTACAATGAGCAGTTCTTC

V gene: TRBV2
J gene: TRBJ2-3
D gene: TRBD1
clone size: .
CDR3 protein: CASTLDRLADTQYF
CDR3 DNA: TGTGCCAGCACCCTGGACAGGCTTGCAGATACGCAGTATTTT

V gene: TRBV5-3
J gene: TRBJ2-7
D gene: .
clone size: .
CDR3 protein: CASSSLWGYEQYF
CDR3 DNA: TGTGCCAGCAGCTCGCTCTGGGGCTACGAGCAGTACTTC

V gene: TRBV18
J gene: TRBJ1-5
D gene: .
clone size: .
CDR3 protein: CASSPPGPRNQPQHF
CDR3 DNA: TGTGCCAGCTCACCACCGGGACCCCGGAATCAGCCCCAGCATTTT

V gene: TRBV7-7
J gene: TRBJ2-3
D gene: TRBD1
clone size: .
CDR3 protein: CASSLSGQEADTQYF
CDR3 DNA: TGTGCCAGCAGCTTATCGGGACAGGAGGCAGATACGCAGTATTTT

V gene: TRBV29-1
J gene: TRBJ1-1
D gene: .
clone size: few
CDR3 protein: CSVGRLGNEAFF
CDR3 DNA: TGCAGCGTTGGACGGCTGGGGAATGAAGCTTTCTTT

V gene: TRBV5-8
J gene: TRBJ1-3
D gene: .
clone size: .
CDR3 protein: CASSFKSRNTIYF
CDR3 DNA: TGTGCCAGCAGCTTTAAAAGTAGAAACACCATATATTTT

V gene: TRBV7-2
J gene: TRBJ2-1
D gene: TRBD1
clone size: .
CDR3 protein: CASSLLDITGQNEQFF
CDR3 DNA: TGTGCCAGCAGCTTGCTCGATATTACGGGACAGAATGAGCAGTTCTTC

V gene: TRBV2
J gene: TRBJ1-5
D gene: TRBD1
clone size: few
CDR3 protein: CASSGQGNNQPQHF
CDR3 DNA: TGTGCCAGCAGCGGACAGGGGAACAATCAGCCCCAGCATTTT

V gene: TRBV29-1
J gene: TRBJ1-1
D gene: .
clone size: .
CDR3 protein: CSVVGQNTEAFF
CDR3 DNA: TGCAGCGTTGTCGGCCAGAACACTGAAGCTTTCTTT

V gene: TRBV4-1
J gene: TRBJ2-3
D gene: .
clone size: .
CDR3 protein: CASTRRGLLTDTQYF
CDR3 DNA: TGCGCCAGCACCCGCCGAGGGTTACTCACAGATACGCAGTATTTT

V gene: TRBV19
J gene: TRBJ2-7
D gene: .
clone size: .
CDR3 protein: CASSRDGYEQYF
CDR3 DNA: TGTGCCAGTAGTAGAGACGGATACGAGCAGTACTTC

V gene: TRBV5-1
J gene: TRBJ1-2
D gene: .
clone size: .
CDR3 protein: CASSLEGHINYGYTF
CDR3 DNA: TGCGCCAGCAGCTTGGAGGGACATATTAACTATGGCTACACCTTC

V gene: TRBV2
J gene: TRBJ2-2
D gene: TRBD1
clone size: .
CDR3 protein: CASSPRDSNTGELFF
CDR3 DNA: TGTGCCAGCAGTCCCCGGGACAGCAACACCGGGGAGCTGTTTTTT

V gene: TRBV9
J gene: TRBJ1-1
D gene: .
clone size: .
CDR3 protein: CASSVAGAGKNTEAFF
CDR3 DNA: TGTGCCAGCAGCGTAGCTGGGGCAGGGAAGAACACTGAAGCTTTCTTT

V gene: TRBV18
J gene: TRBJ2-6
D gene: .
clone size: .
CDR3 protein: CASSPQNSWANVLTF
CDR3 DNA: TGTGCCAGCTCACCACAGAACTCCTGGGCCAACGTCCTGACTTTC

V gene: TRBV7-2
J gene: TRBJ1-2
D gene: .
clone size: .
CDR3 protein: CASSLPGANYGYTF
CDR3 DNA: TGTGCCAGCAGCTTACCGGGAGCTAACTATGGCTACACCTTC

V gene: TRBV4-3
J gene: TRBJ1-6
D gene: TRBD1
clone size: .
CDR3 protein: CASSPASGLGTGGSPLHF
CDR3 DNA: TGCGCCAGCAGCCCCGCCTCGGGTTTAGGGACAGGGGGTTCACCCCTCCACTTT

V gene: TRBV18
J gene: TRBJ1-1
D gene: .
clone size: .
CDR3 protein: CASSPQLEAFF
CDR3 DNA: TGTGCCAGCTCACCACAGCTAGAAGCTTTCTTT

V gene: TRBV6-4
J gene: TRBJ1-1
D gene: .
clone size: .
CDR3 protein: CASALQMNTEAFF
CDR3 DNA: TGTGCCAGCGCCCTGCAGATGAACACTGAAGCTTTCTTT

V gene: TRBV27
J gene: TRBJ2-7
D gene: .
clone size: .
CDR3 protein: CASSLRVGEQYF
CDR3 DNA: TGTGCCAGCAGTTTACGTGTTGGCGAGCAGTACTTC

V gene: TRBV5-1
J gene: TRBJ1-1
D gene: .
clone size: .
CDR3 protein: CASSQNRVTEAFF
CDR3 DNA: TGCGCCAGCAGCCAAAACAGGGTCACTGAAGCTTTCTTT

V gene: TRBV7-2
J gene: TRBJ2-7
D gene: .
clone size: .
CDR3 protein: CASSFVESYEQYF
CDR3 DNA: TGTGCCAGCAGCTTCGTGGAGTCCTACGAGCAGTACTTC

V gene: TRBV2
J gene: TRBJ1-1
D gene: TRBD1
clone size: .
CDR3 protein: CASSEDRTGAQGAFF
CDR3 DNA: TGTGCCAGCAGTGAAGACAGAACAGGGGCTCAGGGGGCTTTCTTT

V gene: TRBV7-2
J gene: TRBJ2-3
D gene: .
clone size: .
CDR3 protein: CASSSRLEADTQYF
CDR3 DNA: TGTGCCAGCAGCTCGCGACTAGAAGCAGATACGCAGTATTTT

V gene: TRBV6-6
J gene: TRBJ2-7
D gene: .
clone size: .
CDR3 protein: CASSYLGEQYF
CDR3 DNA: TGTGCCAGCAGTTATTTGGGGGAGCAGTACTTC

V gene: TRBV13
J gene: TRBJ2-7
D gene: TRBD1
clone size: .
CDR3 protein: CASSQGQGAPYEQYF
CDR3 DNA: TGTGCCAGCAGCCAGGGACAGGGGGCCCCCTACGAGCAGTACTTC

V gene: TRBV6-6
J gene: TRBJ1-1
D gene: TRBD1
clone size: .
CDR3 protein: CASSLQGWAEAFF
CDR3 DNA: TGTGCCAGCAGTCTACAGGGGTGGGCTGAAGCTTTCTTT

V gene: TRBV11-2
J gene: TRBJ1-1
D gene: TRBD1
clone size: .
CDR3 protein: CASSLRTGNTEAFF
CDR3 DNA: TGTGCCAGCAGCTTAAGGACAGGGAACACTGAAGCTTTCTTT

V gene: TRBV10-2
J gene: TRBJ1-5
D gene: TRBD1
clone size: .
CDR3 protein: CASSESEGAPGQPQHF
CDR3 DNA: TGCGCCAGCAGTGAGTCGGAGGGGGCGCCGGGTCAGCCCCAGCATTTT

V gene: TRBV9
J gene: TRBJ2-1
D gene: .
clone size: few
CDR3 protein: CASSGLQGKTFNEQFF
CDR3 DNA: TGTGCCAGCAGCGGACTACAGGGAAAGACTTTTAATGAGCAGTTCTTC

V gene: TRBV9
J gene: TRBJ1-5
D gene: .
clone size: .
CDR3 protein: CASSVGPVREGQPQHF
CDR3 DNA: TGTGCCAGCAGCGTGGGTCCGGTGAGGGAAGGTCAGCCCCAGCATTTT

V gene: TRBV28
J gene: TRBJ2-2
D gene: .
clone size: .
CDR3 protein: CASSLAGQTLSAGELFF
CDR3 DNA: TGTGCCAGCAGTTTAGCTGGCCAAACACTGTCCGCCGGGGAGCTGTTTTTT